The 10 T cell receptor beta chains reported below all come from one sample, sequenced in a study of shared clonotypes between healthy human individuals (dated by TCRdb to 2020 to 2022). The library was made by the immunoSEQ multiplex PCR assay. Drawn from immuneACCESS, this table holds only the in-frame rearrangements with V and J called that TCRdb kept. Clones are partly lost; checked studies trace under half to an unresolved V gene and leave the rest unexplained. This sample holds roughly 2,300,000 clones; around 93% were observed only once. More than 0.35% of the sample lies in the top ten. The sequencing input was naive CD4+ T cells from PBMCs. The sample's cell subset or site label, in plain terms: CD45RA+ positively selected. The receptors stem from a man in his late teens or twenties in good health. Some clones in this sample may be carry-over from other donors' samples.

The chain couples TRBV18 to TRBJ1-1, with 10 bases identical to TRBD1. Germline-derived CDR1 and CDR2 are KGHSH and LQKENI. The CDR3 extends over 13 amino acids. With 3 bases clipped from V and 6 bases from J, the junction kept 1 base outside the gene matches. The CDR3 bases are TGTGCCAGCTCACCGGACAGGGGGGCTGAAGCTTTCTTT. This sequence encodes CASSPDRGAEAFF.

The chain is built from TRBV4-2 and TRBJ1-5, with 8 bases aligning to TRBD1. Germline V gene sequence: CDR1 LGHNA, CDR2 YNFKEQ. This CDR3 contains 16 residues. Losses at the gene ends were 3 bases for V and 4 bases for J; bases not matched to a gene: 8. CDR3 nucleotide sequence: TGTGCCAGCAGCCATACGCGGCACAGGGGGAATCAGCCCCAGCATTTT. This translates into CASSHTRHRGNQPQHF.

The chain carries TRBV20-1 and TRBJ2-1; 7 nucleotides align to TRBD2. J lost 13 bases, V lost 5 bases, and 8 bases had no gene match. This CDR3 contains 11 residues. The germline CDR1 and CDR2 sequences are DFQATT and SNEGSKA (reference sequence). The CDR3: CSAVSSGLQFF. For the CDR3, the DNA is TGCAGTGCTGTCTCTAGCGGATTACAGTTCTTC.

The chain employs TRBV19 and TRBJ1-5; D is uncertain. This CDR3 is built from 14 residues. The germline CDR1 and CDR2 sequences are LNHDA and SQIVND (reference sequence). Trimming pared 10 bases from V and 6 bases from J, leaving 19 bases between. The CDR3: CATHPIGLGQPQHF. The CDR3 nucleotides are TGTGCCACCCACCCCATCGGGTTGGGTCAGCCCCAGCATTTT. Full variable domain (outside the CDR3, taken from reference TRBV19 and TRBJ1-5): DGGITQSPKYLFRKEGQNVTLSCEQNLNHDAMYWYRQDPGQGLRLIYYSQIVNDFQKGDIAEGYSVSREKKESFPLTVTSAQKNPTAFYLCATHPIGLGQPQHFGDGTRLSIL.

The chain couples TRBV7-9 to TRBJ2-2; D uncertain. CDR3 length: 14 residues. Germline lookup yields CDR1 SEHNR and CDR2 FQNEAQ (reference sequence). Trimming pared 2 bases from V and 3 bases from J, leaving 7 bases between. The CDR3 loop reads CASSLRVDTGELFF. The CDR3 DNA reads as TGTGCCAGCAGCTTACGGGTCGACACCGGGGAGCTGTTTTTT. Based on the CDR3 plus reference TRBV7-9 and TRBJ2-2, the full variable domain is DTGVSQNPRHKITKRGQNVTFRCDPISEHNRLYWYRQTLGQGPEFLTYFQNEAQLEKSRLLSDRFSAERPKGSFSTLEIQRTEQGDSAMYLCASSLRVDTGELFFGEGSRLTVL.

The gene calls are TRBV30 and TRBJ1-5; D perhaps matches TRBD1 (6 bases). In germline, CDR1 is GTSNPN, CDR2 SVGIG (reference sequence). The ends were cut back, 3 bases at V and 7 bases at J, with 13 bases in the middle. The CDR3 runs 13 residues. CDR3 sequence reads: CAWSQQGPQPQHF. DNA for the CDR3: TGTGCCTGGAGCCAACAGGGTCCCCAGCCCCAGCATTTT.

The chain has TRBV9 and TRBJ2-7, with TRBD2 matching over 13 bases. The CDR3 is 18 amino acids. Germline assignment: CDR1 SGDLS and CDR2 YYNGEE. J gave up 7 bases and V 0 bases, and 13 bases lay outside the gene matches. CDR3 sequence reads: CASSVEPGLAGITGEQYF. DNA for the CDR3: TGTGCCAGCAGCGTAGAGCCGGGACTAGCGGGAATCACGGGGGAGCAGTACTTC.

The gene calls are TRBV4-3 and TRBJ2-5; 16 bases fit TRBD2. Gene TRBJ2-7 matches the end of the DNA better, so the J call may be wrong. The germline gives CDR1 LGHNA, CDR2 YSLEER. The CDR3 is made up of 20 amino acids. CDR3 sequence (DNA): TGCGCCAGCAGCCTAAGTTCCGGTACCGGGACTAGCGGGAGGGCCTACGAGCAGTACTTC. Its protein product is CASSLSSGTGTSGRAYEQYF.

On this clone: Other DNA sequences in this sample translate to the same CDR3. The CDR3 DNA follows: TGTGCCAGCAGTTACTCGGGGACTAGCGGGGGCAATGAGCAGTTCTTC. Translated, it gives CASSYSGTSGGNEQFF. The chain combines TRBV6-5 with TRBJ2-1; 14 nucleotides agree with TRBD2. V trimming: 0 bases; J trimming: 6 bases; junction bases outside the gene matches: 1. Looked up from germline, CDR1 is MNHEY and CDR2 is SVGAGI. The CDR3 length is 16 residues.

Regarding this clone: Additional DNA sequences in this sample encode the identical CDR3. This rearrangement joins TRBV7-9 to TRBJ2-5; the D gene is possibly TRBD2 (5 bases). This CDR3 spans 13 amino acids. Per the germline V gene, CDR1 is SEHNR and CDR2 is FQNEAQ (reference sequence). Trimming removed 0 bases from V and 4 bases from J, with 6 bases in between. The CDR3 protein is CASSLAGGETQYF. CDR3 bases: TGTGCCAGCAGCTTAGCTGGAGGAGAGACCCAGTACTTC.